This T cell receptor (beta chain) was captured by sequencing in a study of OX40 agonist ivuxolimab in advanced cancers. Describing the broader study: The costimulatory receptor OX40 (CD134) was targeted by ivuxolimab, a fully human IgG2 agonistic monoclonal antibody. Intravenous ivuxolimab was administered to patients every 2 weeks at six dose levels: 0.01, 0.1, 0.3, 1.5, 3 and 10 mg/kg. Among the 52 dose-escalation patients, some 20 had hepatocellular carcinoma, approximately 15 melanoma, 9 renal cell carcinoma and 9 head and neck cancer. In the dose-escalation cohort, 82.7% of patients were male, and the mean age was approximately 60 years with a range of about 20 to 90. Patients were allowed to have had prior anti-PD-1, anti-PD-L1 or anti-CTLA-4 therapy, and roughly 40% of the dose-escalation patients had been treated with checkpoint inhibitors. Three dose-escalation patients achieved partial responses, one with hepatocellular carcinoma and two with cutaneous melanoma. Peripheral TCRbeta sequencing aimed to test whether ivuxolimab altered TCR sequence diversity and caused clonal T-cell expansion. The paper covers the monotherapy dose-escalation part of the phase I ivuxolimab trial, which included N ≈ 57 patients. Broad study findings and their caveats: Clonal expansion of both CD4+ and CD8+ blood T cells was observed from baseline to week 6 at doses 0.1 to 3.0 mg/kg. In partial responders in the 0.1-3.0 mg/kg groups, normalized peripheral clonal expansion was found to be among the lowest, especially among CD8+ T cells. The antigen specificity of the peripheral T cells that underwent clonal expansion was not determined. After ivuxolimab, more expanded clones were found on average in CD8+ T cells than in CD4+ T cells. Low levels of normalized T-cell clonal expansion were also seen in some patients who did not respond.

Including cysteine and phenylalanine, the CDR3 has 16 amino acids. Just CDR3 DNA is preserved here, 48 bases in frame from base 1. Sequences MDHEN (CDR1) and SYDVKM (CDR2) are obtained from the germline V gene. The V end gives up 7 bases and the J end 4 bases, leaving 15 bases in the junction not matched to a gene. About this clone itself: There is no known antigen for this receptor. Base qualities are not at hand, and no much larger clone is one base apart.

Patients with autoimmune disease history or receiving systemic immunosuppression were excluded from the trial. Peripheral blood for TCR sequencing was collected from all dose cohorts at baseline, on cycle 4 day 1, and on cycle 7 day 1. Samples came from an open-label, multicenter, first-in-human phase I dose-escalation trial of ivuxolimab. The trial enrolled adults with locally advanced or metastatic head and neck squamous cell, hepatocellular, melanoma or renal cell carcinoma. Before TCR sequencing, CD4+ T cells and CD8+ T cells from peripheral blood were sorted into separate populations. For sequencing of the TCRbeta CDR3 region, genomic DNA was extracted from the sorted cells. The immunoSEQ Assay was used to sequence the TCRbeta CDR3 regions. TCRdb took over this immuneACCESS table, retaining in-frame rearrangements with V and J assigned. Such tables are incomplete; in checked studies, under half of the missing clones stem from an unresolved V gene, and the remainder is unexplained. The sample yields approximately 120,000 clones; under 95% were counted once. Roughly 0.8% of the sample is taken by the ten largest.

The source of this sequence is an adult with an advanced solid tumor such as melanoma, head and neck, liver or kidney cancer. The material sequenced was CD4+ or CD8+ T cells sorted from blood, taken in a trial of the OX40 agonist ivuxolimab. Recombination connected TRBV28 to TRBJ2-7; 8 nucleotides in the junction match TRBD2. The sequenced DNA is TGTGCCAGCACCCCAACTAGCGGAGGGGGGACGTACGAGCAGTACTTC. Protein translation: CASTPTSGGGTYEQYF.